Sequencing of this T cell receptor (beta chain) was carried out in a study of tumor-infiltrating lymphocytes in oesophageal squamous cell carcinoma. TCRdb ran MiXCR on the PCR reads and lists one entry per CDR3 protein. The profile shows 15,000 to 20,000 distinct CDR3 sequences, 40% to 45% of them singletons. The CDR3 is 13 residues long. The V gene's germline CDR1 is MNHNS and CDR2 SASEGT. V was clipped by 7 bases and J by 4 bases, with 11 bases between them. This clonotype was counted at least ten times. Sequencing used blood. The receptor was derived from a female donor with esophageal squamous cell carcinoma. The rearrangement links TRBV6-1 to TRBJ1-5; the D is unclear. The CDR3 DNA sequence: TGTGCCAGCAAGGTTGGGCAAAATCAGCCCCAGCATTTT. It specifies CASKVGQNQPQHF.